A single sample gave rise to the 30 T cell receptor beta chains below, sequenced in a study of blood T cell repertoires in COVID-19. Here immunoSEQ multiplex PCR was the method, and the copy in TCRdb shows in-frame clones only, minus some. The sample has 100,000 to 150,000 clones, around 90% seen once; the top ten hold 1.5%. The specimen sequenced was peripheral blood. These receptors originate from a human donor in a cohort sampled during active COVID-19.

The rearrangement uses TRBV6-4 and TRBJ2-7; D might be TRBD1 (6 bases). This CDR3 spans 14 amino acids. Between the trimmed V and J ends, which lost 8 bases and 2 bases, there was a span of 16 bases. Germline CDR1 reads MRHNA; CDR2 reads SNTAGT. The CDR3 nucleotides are TGTGCCAGCGCCCATTCGACAGGCCCCTACGAGCAGTACTTC. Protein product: CASAHSTGPYEQYF.

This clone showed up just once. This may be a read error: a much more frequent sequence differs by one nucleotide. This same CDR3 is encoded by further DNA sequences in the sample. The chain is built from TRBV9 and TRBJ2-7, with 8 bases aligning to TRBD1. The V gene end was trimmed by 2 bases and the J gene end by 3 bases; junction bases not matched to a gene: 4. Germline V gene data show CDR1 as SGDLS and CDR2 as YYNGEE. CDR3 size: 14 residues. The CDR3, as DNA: TGTGCCAGCAGCGTGGGGACAGGAGTCTACGAGCAGTACTTC. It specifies CASSVGTGVYEQYF. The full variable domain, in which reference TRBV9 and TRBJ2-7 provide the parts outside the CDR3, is DSGVTQTPKHLITATGQRVTLRCSPRSGDLSVYWYQQSLDQGLQFLIQYYNGEERAKGNILERFSAQQFPDLHSELNLSSLELGDSALYFCASSVGTGVYEQYFGPGTRLTVT.

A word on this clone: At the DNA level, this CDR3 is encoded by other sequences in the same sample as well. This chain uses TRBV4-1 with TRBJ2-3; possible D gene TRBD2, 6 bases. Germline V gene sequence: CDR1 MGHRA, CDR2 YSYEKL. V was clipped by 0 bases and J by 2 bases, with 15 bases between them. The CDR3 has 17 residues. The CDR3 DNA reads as TGCGCCAGCAGCCAAGATAGCGGCAGGGCGCACACAGATACGCAGTATTTT. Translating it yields CASSQDSGRAHTDTQYF.

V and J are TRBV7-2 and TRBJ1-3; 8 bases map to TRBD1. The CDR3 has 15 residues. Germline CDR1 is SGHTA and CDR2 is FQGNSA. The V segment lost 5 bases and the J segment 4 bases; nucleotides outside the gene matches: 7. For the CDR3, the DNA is TGTGCCAGCAGCCCAGGGACAGGCCAAGGAAACACCATATATTTT. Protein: CASSPGTGQGNTIYF.

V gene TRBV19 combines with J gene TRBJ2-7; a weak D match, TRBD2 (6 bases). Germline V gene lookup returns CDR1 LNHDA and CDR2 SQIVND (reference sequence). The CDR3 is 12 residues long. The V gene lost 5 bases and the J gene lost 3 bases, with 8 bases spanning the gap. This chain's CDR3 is CASSAGGYEQYF. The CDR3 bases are TGTGCCAGTAGTGCCGGGGGCTACGAGCAGTACTTC.

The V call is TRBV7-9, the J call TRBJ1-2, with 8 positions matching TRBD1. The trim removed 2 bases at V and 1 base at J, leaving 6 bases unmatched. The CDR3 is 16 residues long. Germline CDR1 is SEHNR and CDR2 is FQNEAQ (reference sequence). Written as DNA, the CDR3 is TGTGCCAGCAGCTTAATTATAGACAGGGGTAACTATGGCTACACCTTC. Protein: CASSLIIDRGNYGYTF.

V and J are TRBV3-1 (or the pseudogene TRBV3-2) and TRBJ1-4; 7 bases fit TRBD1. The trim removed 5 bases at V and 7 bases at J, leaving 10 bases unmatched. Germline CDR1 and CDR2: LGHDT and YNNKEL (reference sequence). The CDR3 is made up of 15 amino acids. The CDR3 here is CASSTWTGRGEKLFF. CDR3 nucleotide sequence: TGTGCCAGCAGCACATGGACAGGCCGGGGTGAAAAACTGTTTTTT.

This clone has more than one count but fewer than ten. CDR3 loop: CASSDISSYNEQFF. For the CDR3, the DNA is TGTGCCAGCTCTGACATTTCCTCCTACAATGAGCAGTTCTTC. The chain couples TRBV18 to TRBJ2-1; D is unresolved. This CDR3 is built from 14 residues. Germline V gene data show CDR1 as KGHSH and CDR2 as LQKENI. The V and J ends lost 6 bases and 0 bases respectively, with 9 bases between them.

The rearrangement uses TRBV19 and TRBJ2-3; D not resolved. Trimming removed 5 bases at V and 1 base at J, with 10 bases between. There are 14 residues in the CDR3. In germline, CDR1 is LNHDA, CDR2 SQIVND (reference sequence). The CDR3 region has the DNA TGTGCCAGTAGTTTCCTATACCGCACAGATACGCAGTATTTT. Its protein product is CASSFLYRTDTQYF.

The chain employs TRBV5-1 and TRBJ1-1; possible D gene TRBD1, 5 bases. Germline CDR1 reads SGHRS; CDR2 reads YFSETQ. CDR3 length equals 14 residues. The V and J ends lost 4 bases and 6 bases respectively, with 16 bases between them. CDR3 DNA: TGCGCCAGCAGCGTAGGACAAGAGTACCCTGAAGCTTTCTTT. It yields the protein CASSVGQEYPEAFF.

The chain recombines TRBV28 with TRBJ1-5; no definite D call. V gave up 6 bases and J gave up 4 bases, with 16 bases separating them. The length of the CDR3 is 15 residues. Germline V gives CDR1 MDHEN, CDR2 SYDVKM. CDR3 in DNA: TGTGCCAGCAGCGCTTTCGAGGAACTGAATCAGCCCCAGCATTTT. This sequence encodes CASSAFEELNQPQHF.

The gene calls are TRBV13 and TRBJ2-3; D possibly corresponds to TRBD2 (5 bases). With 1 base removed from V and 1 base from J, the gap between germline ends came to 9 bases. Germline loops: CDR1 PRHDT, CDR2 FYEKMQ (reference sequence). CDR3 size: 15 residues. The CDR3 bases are TGTGCCAGCAGCTTAGTCGGTAGCGGCACAGATACGCAGTATTTT. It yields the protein CASSLVGSGTDTQYF.

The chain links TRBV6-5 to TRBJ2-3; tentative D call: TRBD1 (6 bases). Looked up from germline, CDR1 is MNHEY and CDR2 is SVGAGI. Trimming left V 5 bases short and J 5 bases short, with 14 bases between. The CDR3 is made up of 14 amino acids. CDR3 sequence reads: CASSPQGRRDTQYF. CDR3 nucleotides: TGTGCCAGCAGTCCCCAGGGGCGAAGAGATACGCAGTATTTT.

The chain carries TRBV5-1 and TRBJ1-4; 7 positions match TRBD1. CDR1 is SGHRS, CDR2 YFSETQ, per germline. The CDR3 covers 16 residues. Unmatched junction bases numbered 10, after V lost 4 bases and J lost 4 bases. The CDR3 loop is CASSQTGEHFNEKLFF. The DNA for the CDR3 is TGCGCCAGCAGCCAAACAGGGGAACACTTTAATGAAAAACTGTTTTTT. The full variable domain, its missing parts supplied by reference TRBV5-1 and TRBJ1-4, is KAGVTQTPRYLIKTRGQQVTLSCSPISGHRSVSWYQQTPGQGLQFLFEYFSETQRNKGNFPGRFSGRQFSNSRSEMNVSTLELGDSALYLCASSQTGEHFNEKLFFGSGTQLSVL.

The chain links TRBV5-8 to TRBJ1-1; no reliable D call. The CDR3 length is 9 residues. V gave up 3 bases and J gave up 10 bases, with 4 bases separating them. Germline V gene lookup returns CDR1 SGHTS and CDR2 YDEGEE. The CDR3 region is CASSSGAFF. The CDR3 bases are TGTGCCAGCAGCTCGGGAGCTTTCTTT. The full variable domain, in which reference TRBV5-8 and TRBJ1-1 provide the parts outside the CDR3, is EAGVTQSPTHLIKTRGQQATLRCSPISGHTSVYWYQQALGLGLQFLLWYDEGEERNRGNFPPRFSGRQFPNYSSELNVNALELEDSALYLCASSSGAFFGQGTRLTVV.

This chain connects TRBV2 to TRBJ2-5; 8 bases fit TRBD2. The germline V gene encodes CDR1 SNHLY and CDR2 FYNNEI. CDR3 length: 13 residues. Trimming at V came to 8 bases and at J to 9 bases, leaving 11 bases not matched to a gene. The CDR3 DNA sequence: TGTGCCAGCTGGGACGGGGGGGCCGGGGCCCAGTACTTC. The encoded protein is CASWDGGAGAQYF.

The CDR3 is CASSVGQSSYGYTF. CDR3 sequence (DNA): TGTGCCAGCAGCGTAGGACAGTCTTCCTATGGCTACACCTTC. This rearrangement joins TRBV9 to TRBJ1-2; tentative D call: TRBD1 (5 bases). The CDR3 extends over 14 amino acids. CDR1 and CDR2 (germline): SGDLS, YYNGEE. V was shortened by 0 bases and J by 4 bases, with 10 bases between the two germline ends.

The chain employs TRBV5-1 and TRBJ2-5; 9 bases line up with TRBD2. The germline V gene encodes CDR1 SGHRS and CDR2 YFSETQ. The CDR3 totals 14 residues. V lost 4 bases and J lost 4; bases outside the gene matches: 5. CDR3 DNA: TGCGCCAGCAGCCCCGGAGCGGGGGGAGAGACCCAGTACTTC. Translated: CASSPGAGGETQYF.

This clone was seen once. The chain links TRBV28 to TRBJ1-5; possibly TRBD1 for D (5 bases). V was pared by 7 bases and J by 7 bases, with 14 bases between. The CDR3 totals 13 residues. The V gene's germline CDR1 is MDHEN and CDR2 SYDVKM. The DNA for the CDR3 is TGTGCCAGCAACTGGGGGGTCGGACAGCCCCAGCATTTT. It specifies CASNWGVGQPQHF.

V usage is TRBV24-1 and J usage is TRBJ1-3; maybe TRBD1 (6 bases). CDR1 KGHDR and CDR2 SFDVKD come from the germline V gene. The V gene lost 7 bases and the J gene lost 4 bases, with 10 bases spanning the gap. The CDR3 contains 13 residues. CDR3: CATSRGDGNTIYF. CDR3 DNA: TGTGCCACCAGCAGGGGTGACGGAAACACCATATATTTT.

In nucleotides, the CDR3 is TGTGCCATCAGCGGGGGGACTAGCGGGGATTACAATGAGCAGTTCTTC. It encodes CAISGGTSGDYNEQFF. The chain joins TRBV10-3 to TRBJ2-1; 13 bases match TRBD2. Germline CDR1 reads ENHRY; CDR2 reads SYGVKD. With V trimmed by 6 bases and J by 4 bases, 6 bases remained unmatched. The CDR3 is 16 residues long.

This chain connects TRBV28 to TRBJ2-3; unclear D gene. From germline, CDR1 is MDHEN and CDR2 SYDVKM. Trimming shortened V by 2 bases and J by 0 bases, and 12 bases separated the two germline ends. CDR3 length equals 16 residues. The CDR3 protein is CASSLGSRKSTDTQYF. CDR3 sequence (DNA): TGTGCCAGCAGTTTAGGTAGCCGAAAAAGCACAGATACGCAGTATTTT.

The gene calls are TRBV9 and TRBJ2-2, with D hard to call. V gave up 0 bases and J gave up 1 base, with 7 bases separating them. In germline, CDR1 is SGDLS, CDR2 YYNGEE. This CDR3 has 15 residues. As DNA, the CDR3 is TGTGCCAGCAGCGTAGGTGGCGGGAACACCGGGGAGCTGTTTTTT. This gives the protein CASSVGGGNTGELFF.

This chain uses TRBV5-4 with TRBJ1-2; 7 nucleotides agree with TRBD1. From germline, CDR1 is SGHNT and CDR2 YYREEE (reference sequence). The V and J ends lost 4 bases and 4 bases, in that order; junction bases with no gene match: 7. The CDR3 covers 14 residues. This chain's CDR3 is CASSRSRDSYGYTF. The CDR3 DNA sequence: TGTGCCAGCAGCCGTTCACGGGACAGCTATGGCTACACCTTC.

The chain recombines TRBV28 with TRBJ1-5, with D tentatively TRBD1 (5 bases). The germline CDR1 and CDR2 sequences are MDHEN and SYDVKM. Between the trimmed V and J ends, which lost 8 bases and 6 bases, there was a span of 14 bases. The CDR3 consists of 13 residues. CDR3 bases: TGTGCCAGCCACGACAGAAGAGCTCAGCCCCAGCATTTT. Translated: CASHDRRAQPQHF.

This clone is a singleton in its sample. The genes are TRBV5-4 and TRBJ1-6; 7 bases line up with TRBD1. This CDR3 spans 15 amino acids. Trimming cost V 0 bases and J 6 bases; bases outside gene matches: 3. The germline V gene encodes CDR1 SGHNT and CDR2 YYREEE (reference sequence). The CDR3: CASSLGQGGNSPLHF. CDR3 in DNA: TGTGCCAGCAGCTTGGGTCAGGGGGGTAATTCACCCCTCCACTTT. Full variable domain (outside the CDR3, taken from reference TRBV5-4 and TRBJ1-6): ETGVTQSPTHLIKTRGQQVTLRCSSQSGHNTVSWYQQALGQGPQFIFQYYREEENGRGNFPPRFSGLQFPNYSSELNVNALELDDSALYLCASSLGQGGNSPLHFGNGTRLTVT.

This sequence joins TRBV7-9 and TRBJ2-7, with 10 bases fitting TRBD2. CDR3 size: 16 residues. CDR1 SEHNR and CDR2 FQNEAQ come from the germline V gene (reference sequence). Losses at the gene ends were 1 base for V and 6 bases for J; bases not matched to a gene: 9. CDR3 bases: TGTGCCAGCAGCTTAGTAGGTAGCGGGGGGCCGGGCGAGCAGTACTTC. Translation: CASSLVGSGGPGEQYF.

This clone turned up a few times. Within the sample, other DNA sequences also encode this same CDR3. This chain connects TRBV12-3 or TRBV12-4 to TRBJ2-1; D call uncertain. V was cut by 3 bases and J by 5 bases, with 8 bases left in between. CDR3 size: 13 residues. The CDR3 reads CASSFLQNNEQFF. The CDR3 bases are TGTGCCAGCAGTTTCCTGCAGAACAATGAGCAGTTCTTC.

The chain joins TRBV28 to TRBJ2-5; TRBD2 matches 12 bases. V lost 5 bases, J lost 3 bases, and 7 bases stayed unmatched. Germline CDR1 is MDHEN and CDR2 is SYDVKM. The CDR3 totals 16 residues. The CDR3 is CASSLRLAGVEETQYF. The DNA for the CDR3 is TGTGCCAGCAGTCTTCGACTAGCGGGAGTCGAAGAGACCCAGTACTTC.

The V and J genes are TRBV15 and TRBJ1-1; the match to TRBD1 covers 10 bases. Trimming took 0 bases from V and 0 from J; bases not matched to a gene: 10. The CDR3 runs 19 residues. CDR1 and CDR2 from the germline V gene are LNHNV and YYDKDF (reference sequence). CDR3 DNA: TGTGCCACCAGCAGAGAGGGACAGGGGAGGCGTACGATGAACACTGAAGCTTTCTTT. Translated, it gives CATSREGQGRRTMNTEAFF.